The sequence of this TCR beta chain was determined in a study of immune evolution from preneoplasia to lung adenocarcinoma listed by TCRdb under 2021. As for the study more broadly: Immune contexture across lung adenocarcinoma precursors and invasive adenocarcinoma was profiled using immune gene expression, TCR sequencing and multiplex immunofluorescence. Resected precursor lesions (AAH, AIS, MIA) and invasive adenocarcinomas were compared against paired morphologically normal lung tissue. The sample size was set by how many specimens were available, not by a prior power calculation. Whole exome sequencing and methylation data from the same cohort of nodules were integrated with the immune data. In total, the cohort included 50 to 60 patients with pulmonary nodules, all of whom underwent surgical resection. The TCR sequencing data were obtained from 51 patients. According to the study, roughly 100 samples went through TCR sequencing. POLYSOLVER was used to infer Class I HLA alleles from exome data, while LOHHLA was used to detect allele-specific HLA loss. General study outcomes and caveats: Top T cell clone frequencies were highest in normal lung and appeared to decrease progressively from AAH through AIS, MIA and invasive adenocarcinoma. The findings reflected association rather than direct causation, and larger cohorts with long-term follow-up and longitudinal biopsies were considered necessary. Clonality was highest in normal lung, while later-stage lesions appeared to have lower clonality but higher T cell density and diversity. Because every patient came from Japan and China, how well the results apply to Western populations was uncertain.

The immunoSEQ hsTCRbeta Kit was used to sequence TCR beta CDR3 regions from DNA. On the study's bioinformatics: The ImmunoSEQ Analyzer was used to analyse the TCR sequencing data. T cell clonality was defined as 1 minus Pielou's evenness, calculated on productive rearrangements. To measure T cell diversity, the inverse Simpson index was applied to productive templates. T cell density was expressed as TCR beta template counts normalized to usable DNA, with usable DNA estimated by amplifying and sequencing housekeeping genes. TCR metrics were compared across histologic stages using two-sided Kruskal-Wallis tests. TCRdb re-hosts the immuneACCESS table, in-frame sequences only. Its copies lack some clones; in the studies checked, an unresolved V gene accounts for under half of them, and the cause for the rest is not known. For V, J and clone size, that table is used; D and trimming come from the DNA. Counted in this sample were under 3,000 clones; less than 85% of them appeared once. In total, the top ten clones hold 15% to 20% of the sample.

Regarding this clone: Its antigen is unknown. Qualities for individual bases were not recorded, and no much larger clone is one base off.

Between 2014 and 2017, the patients underwent resection in either Japan or China. The histologic diagnosis of each case was independently confirmed on H&E slides by two lung cancer pathologists. DNA was isolated from FFPE tissue using the AllPrep DNA/RNA FFPE Kit. The CDR3 runs 16 residues from the cysteine to the phenylalanine. Just CDR3 DNA is preserved here, 48 bases in frame from base 1. Trimming leaves V shorter by 2 bases and J shorter by 2 bases, with the junction holding 8 bases beyond the gene matches. The germline V gene (reference sequence) gives CDR1 as LNHDA and CDR2 as SQIVND. Input material: FFPE adjacent normal lung tissue. The clonotype comes from a person aged 65-85 years with lung adenocarcinoma. This chain joins TRBV19 to TRBJ1-2, and TRBD1 matches 7 of the central bases. The sequenced DNA is TGTGCCAGTAGTATAATTACCGGGACAGTCAACTATGGCTACACCTTC. Its product reads: CASSIITGTVNYGYTF.